Each of the 25 T cell receptor beta chains below was sequenced from the same sample in a study of blood T cells in healthy people across ages. A second PCR, run for about 7 to 11 cycles, used a sample-barcoded 5' primer plus a J-beta primer mix. TCRdb recomputed calls from the 5' RACE reads with MiXCR, one row per CDR3 protein. The sample yields more than 750,000 distinct CDR3 sequences, 25% to 30% seen once. The sample also formed part of further work on T cells of mothers and their children.

Sample: blood. The origin of the receptors is a woman aged 40 to 55 in good health.

This clonotype has a count of ten or more. This chain joins TRBV10-3 and TRBJ2-5; D is unresolved. V lost 4 bases and J lost 3, with 9 bases in between. The CDR3 has 13 residues. Germline loops: CDR1 ENHRY, CDR2 SYGVKD. The CDR3 loop is CAISGTVEETQYF. DNA of the CDR3: TGTGCCATCAGTGGGACGGTAGAAGAGACCCAGTACTTC.

This clonotype has only one observation. CDR3 DNA: TGTGCCAGCAGCCGTGGGGGGGATGAGCAGTTCTTC. As protein: CASSRGGDEQFF. The chain uses TRBV12-3 or TRBV12-4 and TRBJ2-1; TRBD2 aligns across 7 bases. The CDR3 totals 12 residues. J gave up 8 bases and V 6 bases, and 4 bases lay outside the gene matches.

This clonotype turned up a few times. The chain uses TRBV2 and TRBJ2-3; D gene uncertain. Trimming cost V 2 bases and J 9 bases, with 3 bases left between them. Germline CDR1 reads SNHLY; CDR2 reads FYNNEI. This CDR3 is built from 10 residues. CDR3 residues: CASSETTQYF. In nucleotides, the CDR3 is TGTGCCAGCAGTGAAACCACGCAGTATTTT.

This chain connects TRBV7-9 to TRBJ1-2; perhaps TRBD1 as D (5 bases). The CDR3 totals 14 residues. Germline CDR1 is SEHNR and CDR2 is FQNEAQ (reference sequence). Trimming left V 5 bases short and J 10 bases short, with 20 bases between. CDR3 nucleotide sequence: TGTGCCAGCAGCGCCGGGGGGTTGGAGATCGACTACACCTTC. Protein: CASSAGGLEIDYTF.

As regards this clonotype: One end of the junction does not line up with germline, which may come from a read error. The chain links TRBV12-3 or TRBV12-4 to TRBJ1-2; TRBD1 might be the D (5 bases). CDR3 length: 12 amino acids. This CDR3 reads CAGRAGSGGYTF. The DNA of the CDR3 is TGTGCCGGCAGGGCCGGGTCTGGTGGCTACACCTTC.

This clonotype was seen only a few times. The chain uses TRBV28 and TRBJ1-2; perhaps TRBD1 as D (6 bases). This CDR3 spans 14 amino acids. The V gene's germline CDR1 is MDHEN and CDR2 SYDVKM. V was shortened by 2 bases and J by 4 bases, with 11 bases between the two germline ends. CDR3: CASSLTGPPYGYTF. The CDR3 region has the DNA TGTGCCAGCAGTTTAACAGGGCCTCCCTATGGCTACACCTTC.

This chain connects TRBV7-6 to TRBJ2-3, with 9 bases aligning to TRBD2. Per the germline V gene, CDR1 is SGHVS and CDR2 is FNYEAQ. This CDR3 is built from 16 residues. J lost 9 bases, V lost 1 base, and 11 bases had no gene match. CDR3 residues: CASSLGTSGPPQTQYF. The DNA for the CDR3 is TGTGCCAGCAGCTTAGGAACTAGCGGGCCCCCCCAGACGCAGTATTTT.

In its sample, this clonotype was seen many times. This chain joins TRBV7-8 and TRBJ2-1; 8 bases are a match to TRBD2. This CDR3 comprises 15 residues. J lost 5 bases, V lost 4 bases, and 7 bases had no gene match. CDR1 and CDR2 (germline): SGHVS, FQNEAQ. In DNA form, the CDR3 reads TGTGCCAGCAGCTACGAGCGGGGGCAACACAATGAGCAGTTCTTC. This codes for CASSYERGQHNEQFF. Variable domain in full (rest from reference TRBV7-8 and TRBJ2-1): GAGVSQSPRYKVAKRGQDVALRCDPISGHVSLFWYQQALGQGPEFLTYFQNEAQLDKSGLPSDRFFAERPEGSVSTLKIQRTQQEDSAVYLCASSYERGQHNEQFFGPGTRLTVL.

This clonotype was found many times. The genes are TRBV7-2 and TRBJ2-1; 9 nucleotides line up with TRBD2. This CDR3 region has 14 residues. V dropped 6 bases and J dropped 5; count of bases not matched to a gene: 5. The V gene's germline CDR1 is SGHTA and CDR2 FQGNSA. CDR3 sequence: CASSWLAGNNEQFF. The CDR3 DNA reads TGTGCCAGCAGTTGGCTAGCGGGAAACAATGAGCAGTTCTTC.

V is TRBV28 and J is TRBJ1-5; 9 nucleotides agree with TRBD1. CDR1 MDHEN and CDR2 SYDVKM come from the germline V gene. This CDR3 is 14 amino acids long. The V and J ends lost 4 bases and 6 bases, in that order; junction bases with no gene match: 4. CDR3 in DNA: TGTGCCAGCAGTTACAGGGGGCGGAGTCAGCCCCAGCATTTT. This sequence encodes CASSYRGRSQPQHF.

This clonotype occurred many times. The chain has TRBV28 and TRBJ2-5; perhaps TRBD1 as D (6 bases). Germline CDR1 and CDR2: MDHEN and SYDVKM. V lost 6 bases to trimming and J lost 5 bases, with 28 bases between them. This CDR3 is built from 18 residues. The CDR3 region is CASSALWGTLLIRETQYF. The CDR3 DNA sequence: TGTGCCAGCAGCGCGCTTTGGGGGACACTTTTGATAAGGGAGACCCAGTACTTC.

The chain has TRBV27 and TRBJ1-5; TRBD1 matches at 9 bases. V was pared by 5 bases and J by 2 bases, with 16 bases of the junction left unmatched. Germline loops: CDR1 MNHEY, CDR2 SMNVEV (reference sequence). The CDR3 spans 19 residues. The DNA of the CDR3 is TGTGCCAGCAGTCTACGACAGGGGGTCGGGGGAATACGCAATCAGCCCCAGCATTTT. This encodes CASSLRQGVGGIRNQPQHF.

CDR3 DNA sequence: TGTGCCAGCAGCCCTACAGGGGGCAGACGCACAGATACGCAGTATTTT. Translating gives CASSPTGGRRTDTQYF. The genes are TRBV7-3 and TRBJ2-3; TRBD1 matches 9 bases. In germline, CDR1 is SGHTA, CDR2 FQGTGA. This CDR3 is 16 amino acids long. The V and J ends lost 5 bases and 1 base, in that order; junction bases with no gene match: 7.

At least ten counts were recorded for this clonotype. The J gene is TRBJ2-1, the V gene TRBV12-5; D not resolved. Germline values: CDR1 LGHNT, CDR2 FRNRAP. The ends were cut back, 4 bases at V and 0 bases at J, with 13 bases in the middle. The CDR3 length is 16 residues. CDR3 sequence reads: CASGSRDPISYNEQFF. CDR3 DNA sequence: TGTGCTAGTGGTTCTAGAGATCCGATCTCCTACAATGAGCAGTTCTTC.

This clonotype was seen many times. CDR3 region: CASSLDRGAETQYF. In DNA form, the CDR3 reads TGCGCCAGCAGCTTGGACAGGGGGGCAGAGACCCAGTACTTC. J is TRBJ2-5 and V is TRBV5-1; 8 positions agree with TRBD1. The CDR3 consists of 14 residues. Germline lookup yields CDR1 SGHRS and CDR2 YFSETQ. The ends lost 0 bases at V and 4 bases at J; junction bases unmatched: 2. The variable domain in full, with the rest retrieved from reference TRBV5-1 and TRBJ2-5, is KAGVTQTPRYLIKTRGQQVTLSCSPISGHRSVSWYQQTPGQGLQFLFEYFSETQRNKGNFPGRFSGRQFSNSRSEMNVSTLELGDSALYLCASSLDRGAETQYFGPGTRLLVL.

The chain combines TRBV28 with TRBJ1-1, with D unresolved. Trimming removed 10 bases at V and 3 bases at J, with 15 bases between. CDR3 length: 13 residues. Germline CDR1 is MDHEN and CDR2 is SYDVKM. The chain's CDR3 is CATIGRLDTEAFF. The CDR3, as DNA: TGTGCCACCATAGGGCGGTTGGACACTGAAGCTTTCTTT.

The sample holds a few counts of this clonotype. The V call is TRBV7-3, the J call TRBJ1-1, with D perhaps matching TRBD1 (6 bases). The CDR3 totals 13 residues. CDR1 is SGHTA and CDR2 is FQGTGA in the germline V gene. Trimming took 6 bases from V and 4 from J, leaving 12 bases between them. For the CDR3, the DNA is TGTGCCAGCAGGCAAACAGGGTTCACTGAAGCTTTCTTT. Its translation is CASRQTGFTEAFF.

Note on this clonotype: The junction shows a germline mismatch at one end, possibly a read error. V is TRBV20-1 and J is TRBJ2-3; possibly TRBD2 for D (6 bases). The CDR3 is 14 amino acids. Germline CDR1 DFQATT, CDR2 SNEGSKA (reference sequence). The CDR3 loop reads CSARDLTRRDRQYF. In DNA, the CDR3 is TGCAGTGCTAGAGACCTGACTAGAAGAGATAGGCAGTATTTT.

This clonotype was observed many times. The chain joins TRBV7-9 to TRBJ2-7; TRBD1 matches 9 bases. The junction had 8 bases not matched to a gene; V was cut back by 3 bases and J by 5 bases. This CDR3 is built from 15 residues. The germline gives CDR1 SEHNR, CDR2 FQNEAQ (reference sequence). CDR3 bases: TGTGCCAGCAGCTTGGGACAGGGTGTAGTCCACGAGCAGTACTTC. Protein: CASSLGQGVVHEQYF.

This chain joins TRBV3-1 and TRBJ2-7; TRBD1 aligns across 8 bases. From germline, CDR1 is LGHDT and CDR2 YNNKEL (reference sequence). CDR3 length equals 14 residues. V shed 4 bases and J 4 bases; nucleotides not matched to a gene: 6. In nucleotides, the CDR3 is TGTGCCAGCAGCCCGCTGGGACAGGAGTACGAGCAGTACTTC. It specifies CASSPLGQEYEQYF.

This clonotype was counted many times. The chain has TRBV4-3 and TRBJ2-1, with TRBD1 matching 9 bases. CDR1 is LGHNA and CDR2 is YSLEER in the germline V gene. With 4 bases clipped from V and 6 bases from J, the junction kept 7 bases outside the gene matches. This CDR3 is 15 amino acids long. The CDR3 is CASSRGTGTSNEQFF. CDR3 in DNA: TGCGCCAGCAGCCGAGGGACAGGGACAAGCAATGAGCAGTTCTTC.

This clonotype was detected a few times. The rearrangement uses TRBV5-6 and TRBJ2-7, with TRBD1 matching 8 bases. Germline V gene lookup returns CDR1 SGHDT and CDR2 YYEEEE. The CDR3 length is 17 residues. With V trimmed by 3 bases and J by 2 bases, 13 bases remained unmatched. For the CDR3, the DNA is TGTGCCAGCAGCTCCGTAACCGGGACAGGCCTTCCCTACGAGCAGTACTTC. It is translated as CASSSVTGTGLPYEQYF.

The chain employs TRBV28 and TRBJ2-7; 10 bases are a match to TRBD1. V lost 6 bases and J lost 8; bases outside the gene matches: 13. In germline, CDR1 is MDHEN, CDR2 SYDVKM. This CDR3 has 15 amino acids. Here the CDR3 reads CASRTGGSLIVQQYF. CDR3 in DNA: TGTGCCAGCAGGACAGGGGGCTCGTTGATAGTCCAGCAGTACTTC.

The V call is TRBV11-2, the J call TRBJ2-7, with 7 positions matching TRBD1. CDR3 size: 14 residues. Per germline, CDR1 SGHAT and CDR2 FQNNGV. With 4 bases clipped from V and 6 bases from J, the junction kept 9 bases outside the gene matches. CDR3 in amino acids: CASSSGTVRGEQYF. The CDR3 region has the DNA TGTGCCAGCAGCTCTGGGACAGTCCGTGGCGAGCAGTACTTC. Full variable domain (rest looked up from reference TRBV11-2 and TRBJ2-7): EAGVAQSPRYKIIEKRQSVAFWCNPISGHATLYWYQQILGQGPKLLIQFQNNGVVDDSQLPKDRFSAERLKGVDSTLKIQPAKLEDSAVYLCASSSGTVRGEQYFGPGTRLTVT.

This clonotype was detected only a few times. The genes are TRBV7-2 and TRBJ2-1, with 11 nucleotides matching TRBD1. The CDR3 contains 15 residues. Looked up from germline, CDR1 is SGHTA and CDR2 is FQGNSA. V shed 5 bases, J shed 3 bases, and the junction held 3 bases outside the gene matches. CDR3 nucleotide sequence: TGTGCCAGCAGCAAGGGACAGGGGGACTACAATGAGCAGTTCTTC. It yields the protein CASSKGQGDYNEQFF.